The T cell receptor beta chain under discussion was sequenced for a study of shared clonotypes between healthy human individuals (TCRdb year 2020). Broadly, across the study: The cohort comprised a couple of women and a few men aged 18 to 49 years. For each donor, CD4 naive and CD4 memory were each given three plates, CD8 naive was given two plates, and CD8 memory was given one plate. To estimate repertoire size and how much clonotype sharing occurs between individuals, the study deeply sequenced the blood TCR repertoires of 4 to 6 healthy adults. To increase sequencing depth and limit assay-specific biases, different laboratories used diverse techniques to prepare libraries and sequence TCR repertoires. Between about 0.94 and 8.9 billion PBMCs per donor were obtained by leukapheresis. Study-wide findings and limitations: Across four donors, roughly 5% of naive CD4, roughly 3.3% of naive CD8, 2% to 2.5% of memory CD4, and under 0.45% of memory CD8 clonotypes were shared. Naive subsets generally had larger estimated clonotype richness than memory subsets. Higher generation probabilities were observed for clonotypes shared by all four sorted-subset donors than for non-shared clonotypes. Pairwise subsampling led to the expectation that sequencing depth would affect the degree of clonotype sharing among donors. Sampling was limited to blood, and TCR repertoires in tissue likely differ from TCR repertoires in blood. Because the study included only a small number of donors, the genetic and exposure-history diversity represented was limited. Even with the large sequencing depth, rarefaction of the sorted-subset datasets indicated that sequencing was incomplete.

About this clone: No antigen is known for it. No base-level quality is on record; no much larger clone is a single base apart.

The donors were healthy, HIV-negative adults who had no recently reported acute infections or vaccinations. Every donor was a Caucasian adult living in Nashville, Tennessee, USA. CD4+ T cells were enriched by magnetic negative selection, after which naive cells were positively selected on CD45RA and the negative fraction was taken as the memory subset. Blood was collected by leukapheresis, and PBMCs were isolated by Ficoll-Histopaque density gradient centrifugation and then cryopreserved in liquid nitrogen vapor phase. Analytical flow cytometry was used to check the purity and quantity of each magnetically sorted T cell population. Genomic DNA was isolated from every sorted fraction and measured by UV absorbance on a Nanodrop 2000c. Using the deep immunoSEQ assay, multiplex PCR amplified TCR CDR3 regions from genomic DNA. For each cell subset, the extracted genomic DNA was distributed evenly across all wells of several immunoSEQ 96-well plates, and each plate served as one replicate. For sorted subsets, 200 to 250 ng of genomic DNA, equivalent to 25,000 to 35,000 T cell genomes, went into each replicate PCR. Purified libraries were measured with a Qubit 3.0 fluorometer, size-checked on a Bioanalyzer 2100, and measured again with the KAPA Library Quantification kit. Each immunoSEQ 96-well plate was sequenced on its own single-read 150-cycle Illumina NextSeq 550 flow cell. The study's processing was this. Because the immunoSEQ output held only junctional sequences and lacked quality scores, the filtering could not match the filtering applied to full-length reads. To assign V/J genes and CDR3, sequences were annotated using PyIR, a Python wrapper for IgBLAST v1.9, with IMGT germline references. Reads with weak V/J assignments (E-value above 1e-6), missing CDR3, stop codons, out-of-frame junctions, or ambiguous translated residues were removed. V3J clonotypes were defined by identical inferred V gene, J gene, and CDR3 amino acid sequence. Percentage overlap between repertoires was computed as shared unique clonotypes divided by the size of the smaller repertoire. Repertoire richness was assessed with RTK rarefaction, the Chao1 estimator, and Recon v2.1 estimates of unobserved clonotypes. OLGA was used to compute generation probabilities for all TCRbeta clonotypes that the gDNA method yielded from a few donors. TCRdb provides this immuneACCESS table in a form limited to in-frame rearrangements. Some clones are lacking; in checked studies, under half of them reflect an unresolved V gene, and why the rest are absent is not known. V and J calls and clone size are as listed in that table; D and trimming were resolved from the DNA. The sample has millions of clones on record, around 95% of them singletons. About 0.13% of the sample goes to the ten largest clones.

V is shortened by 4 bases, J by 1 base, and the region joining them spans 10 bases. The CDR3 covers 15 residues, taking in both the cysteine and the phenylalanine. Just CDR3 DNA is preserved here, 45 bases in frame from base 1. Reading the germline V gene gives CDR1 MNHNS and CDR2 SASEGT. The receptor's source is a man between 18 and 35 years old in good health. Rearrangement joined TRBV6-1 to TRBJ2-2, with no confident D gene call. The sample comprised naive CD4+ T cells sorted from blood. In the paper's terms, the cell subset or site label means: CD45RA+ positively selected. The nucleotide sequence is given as TGTGCCAGCAGTGCACCTCCTTGGAACACCGGGGAGCTGTTTTTT. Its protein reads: CASSAPPWNTGELFF.